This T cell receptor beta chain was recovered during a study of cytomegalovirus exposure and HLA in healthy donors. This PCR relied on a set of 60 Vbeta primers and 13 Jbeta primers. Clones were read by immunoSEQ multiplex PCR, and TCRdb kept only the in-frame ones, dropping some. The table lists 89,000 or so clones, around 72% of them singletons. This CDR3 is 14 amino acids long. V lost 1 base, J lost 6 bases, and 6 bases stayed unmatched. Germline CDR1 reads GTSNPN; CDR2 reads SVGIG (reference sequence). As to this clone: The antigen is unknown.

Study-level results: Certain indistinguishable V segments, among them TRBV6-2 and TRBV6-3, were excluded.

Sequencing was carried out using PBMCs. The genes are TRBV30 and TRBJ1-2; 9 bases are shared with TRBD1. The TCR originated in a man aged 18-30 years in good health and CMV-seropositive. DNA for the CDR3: TGTGCCTGGAGTGCCGGGACAGGGACGCATGGCTACACCTTC. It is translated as CAWSAGTGTHGYTF.